Listed here is a single TCR beta chain. The antigen remains unidentified. Trimming removed 6 bases from V and 5 bases from J; junction bases left unmatched: 6. The CDR3 totals 13 residues. The V gene's germline CDR1 is SEHNR and CDR2 FQNEAQ (reference sequence). This record belongs to a study of CD8+ T cells in alopecia areata. Study outcomes and limitations: Normal scalp showed lower clonality than lesional scalp, especially alopecia totalis/universalis.

RNA extraction was followed by reverse transcription into cDNA, which acted as the sequencing template. Clones were sequenced by immunoSEQ multiplex PCR, and TCRdb holds only the in-frame ones, with some missing. The repertoire has 120,000 to 150,000 clones, less than 65% of them found once; the top ten carry approximately 34%. The receptor was derived from a human donor in good health. The material sequenced was CD8+ T cells sorted from blood. V is TRBV7-9 and J is TRBJ2-7; TRBD1 aligns across 8 bases. CDR3 in DNA: TGTGCCAGCAGTCGCGACAGGGGCCACGAGCAGTACTTC. Encoded protein: CASSRDRGHEQYF.